Each of the 13 T cell receptor beta chains below was sequenced from the same sample in a study of blood T cells in healthy people across ages (dated by TCRdb to between 2014 and 2017). Receptor libraries were prepared by 5' RACE. These reads were obtained on an Illumina HiSeq 2500. The second PCR ran for about 6 to 12 cycles and used a J-beta primer mix along with a sample-barcoded 5' primer. The public sequencing data were trimmed at Q25 with fastp and processed into clonotypes with MiXCR by TCRdb, which kept only in-frame beta chains. Each entry merges the rows of one CDR3 protein and shows their most common DNA and genes. The sample records 250,000 to 300,000 distinct CDR3 sequences, roughly 26% of which are singletons. The ten biggest clones cover 29% of the sample. The source material was blood. These TCRs come from a woman in her seventies in good health.

This clonotype appeared a few times. This rearrangement joins TRBV28 to TRBJ2-1; D gene unclear. Between the trimmed V and J ends, which lost 7 bases and 2 bases, there was a span of 6 bases. Per germline, CDR1 MDHEN and CDR2 SYDVKM. CDR3 size: 12 residues. The CDR3 coding sequence is TGTGCCAGCACACGCCCCTACAATGAGCAGTTCTTC. This codes for CASTRPYNEQFF.

This clonotype occurred a few times. This chain connects TRBV14 to TRBJ2-3, with D maybe TRBD2 (6 bases). The V end lost 4 bases, the J end lost 4 bases, and 18 bases lay between the germline ends. Germline lookup yields CDR1 SGHDN and CDR2 FVKESK. The CDR3 is 16 amino acids. The CDR3 DNA reads as TGTGCCAGCAGCCCCCACACCGGGAGATTCTCAGATACGCAGTATTTT. Its translation: CASSPHTGRFSDTQYF.

J is TRBJ2-7 and V is TRBV6-1; D unresolved. This CDR3 has 15 amino acids. Per germline, CDR1 MNHNS and CDR2 SASEGT. Trimming took 1 base from V and 13 from J, leaving 23 bases between them. CDR3: CASSEGDIVLGRPYF. The DNA for the CDR3 is TGTGCCAGCAGTGAAGGTGATATCGTCTTAGGCAGGCCCTACTTC.

CDR3: CASSPDGTLSTDTQYF. DNA of the CDR3: TGTGCCAGCAGCCCTGACGGGACTCTAAGCACAGATACGCAGTATTTT. This sequence joins TRBV11-1 and TRBJ2-3; possible D gene TRBD2, 6 bases. This CDR3 spans 16 amino acids. Trimming shortened V by 5 bases and J by 0 bases, and 15 bases separated the two germline ends. The V gene's germline CDR1 is SGHAT and CDR2 FQDESV (reference sequence).

The chain joins TRBV12-3 or TRBV12-4 to TRBJ2-7; D is undetermined. Trimming stripped 0 bases from V and 6 bases from J, with 9 bases between. The length of the CDR3 is 13 residues. The CDR3 loop is CASSLANSGEQYF. In nucleotides, the CDR3 is TGTGCCAGCAGTTTAGCTAACAGTGGCGAGCAGTACTTC.

This clonotype was seen only a few times. The chain recombines TRBV10-3 with TRBJ1-6, with 7 bases matching TRBD1. The V and J ends lost 4 bases and 9 bases, in that order; junction bases with no gene match: 3. The CDR3 covers 13 residues. Germline values: CDR1 ENHRY, CDR2 SYGVKD. CDR3 protein: CAISGQGASPLHF. In DNA form, the CDR3 reads TGTGCCATCAGTGGACAGGGAGCTTCACCCCTCCACTTT.

On this clonotype itself: A read error may explain this, as a much larger clone is one base away. The rearrangement uses TRBV7-8 and TRBJ2-3, with 7 bases fitting TRBD2. The germline V gene encodes CDR1 SGHVS and CDR2 FQNEAQ. This CDR3 region has 18 residues. Trimming removed 1 base from V and 1 base from J; junction bases left unmatched: 11. CDR3 nucleotide sequence: TGTGCCAGCAGCTTAGGGCTAGCGGAAACGTGGGGCACAGATACGCAGTATTTT. Residues: CASSLGLAETWGTDTQYF.

This clonotype appeared a few times. This rearrangement joins TRBV29-1 to TRBJ1-1; maybe TRBD1 (5 bases). V was clipped by 7 bases and J by 3 bases, with 15 bases between them. The CDR3 totals 13 residues. In germline, CDR1 is SQVTM, CDR2 ANQGSEA. The CDR3 bases are TGCAGCGCCCATTGGGGCCTCGACACTGAAGCTTTCTTT. This sequence encodes CSAHWGLDTEAFF. The full variable domain, completed using reference TRBV29-1 and TRBJ1-1, is SAVISQKPSRDICQRGTSLTIQCQVDSQVTMMFWYRQQPGQSLTLIATANQGSEATYESGFVIDKFPISRPNLTFSTLTVSNMSPEDSSIYLCSAHWGLDTEAFFGQGTRLTVV.

The V call is TRBV4-1, the J call TRBJ1-2; no clear D gene. Deletions cut 4 bases from V and 3 bases from J, with 12 bases between. This CDR3 has 14 amino acids. Germline CDR1 reads MGHRA; CDR2 reads YSYEKL. In DNA, the CDR3 is TGCGCCAGCAGCCTCGGCCCCACAGACTATGGCTACACCTTC. Translation: CASSLGPTDYGYTF.

V and J are TRBV6-6 and TRBJ2-5, with D unclear. The J call may be mistaken, given a closer DNA end match to TRBJ2-7. The CDR3 contains 14 residues. Looked up from germline, CDR1 is MNHNY and CDR2 is SVGAGI (reference sequence). This CDR3 reads CASSYETYDYEQYF. Written as DNA, the CDR3 is TGTGCCAGCAGTTACGAGACATACGACTACGAGCAGTACTTC.

The chain couples TRBV6-1 to TRBJ2-5; unclear D gene. The DNA end lines up better with TRBJ2-1; the J call may be wrong. The germline V gene has CDR1 MNHNS and CDR2 SASEGT. CDR3 length: 12 residues. The DNA for the CDR3 is TGTGCCAGCGCCCTAGAGAACAATGAGCAGTTCTTC. Translated, it gives CASALENNEQFF.

In nucleotides, the CDR3 is TGTGCCAGCAGCCCCGGGACAGGGGTGACTGAAGCTTTCTTT. The encoded protein is CASSPGTGVTEAFF. This chain uses TRBV3-1 with TRBJ1-1; 10 bases map to TRBD1. V dropped 4 bases and J dropped 5; count of bases not matched to a gene: 4. Per the germline V gene, CDR1 is LGHDT and CDR2 is YNNKEL (reference sequence). The CDR3 length is 14 residues.

This clonotype was counted at least ten times. The genes are TRBV5-1 and TRBJ2-5; no firm D call. The length of the CDR3 is 13 residues. Germline V gives CDR1 SGHRS, CDR2 YFSETQ. Trimming stripped 2 bases from V and 2 bases from J, with 7 bases between. CDR3 in DNA: TGCGCCAGCAGCTTTGACGGACAAGAGACCCAGTACTTC. Translating it yields CASSFDGQETQYF.